This T cell receptor (beta chain) is from a study of T cell responses to AZD1222 COVID-19 vaccine (dated by TCRdb to the early 2020s). With respect to the entire study: TCR sequencing covered more than 230 trial participants: 200 to 210 given two doses of AZD1222 and 26 given two doses of MenACWY control vaccine. Trial participants were enrolled by age into subgroups of 18-55, 56-69 and 70-plus years, and about 150, 27 and 61 TCR-sequenced participants, respectively, were included in these subgroups. Here is what the overall study found, with its caveats: After two AZD1222 doses, spike-specific TCR breadth and depth were significantly higher than at day 0 and than in MenACWY recipients. Conclusions about previously exposed vaccinees were limited because only six AZD1222 recipients were SARS-CoV-2 seropositive at baseline. In the small 56-69-year group, the increase in depth fell short of significance, most likely because of low power. The vaccine-associated CD4 TCRs covered the entire spike protein, and the dominant responses fell in regions 160-218 and 743-854. Participants were mostly white British and included more females than males, and it was suggested by the authors that clonal diversity may have been underestimated. Because no day 14 peak-response samples were available, the repertoires could be characterized only after the peak T cell response. Nearly half of unique spike-specific TCRs reportedly recognized epitopes outside regions mutated in the B.1.351 and B.1.1.7 variants.

The CDR3 regions of human TCRbeta chains were analyzed by immunosequencing. Processing in the source paper ran as follows. TCRs in the repertoires were compared against a reference library of SARS-CoV-2-specific TCRs that had been generated with the MIRA antigen-specificity platform. Breadth was defined as the fraction of unique TCRs that were SARS-CoV-2-associated. Depth was defined as the fraction of total T cells that were SARS-CoV-2-associated. Using the MIRA data, every spike-specific TCR was mapped to the spike region that the TCR reacted to and assigned to either a CD4 or a CD8 class. Log10-transformed breadth and depth values were compared by one-way ANOVA with Sidak's multiple comparisons tests. TCRdb obtained this table from immuneACCESS and retained in-frame rearrangements with V and J assigned. These tables miss some clones; where compared with another copy, unresolved V genes account for less than half of the shortfall, and the remainder is unexplained. V, J and clone size are those of that table, while D and trimming were read from the DNA. The sample profile shows around 78,000 clones; approximately 87% of them were found once. The biggest ten clones account for around 1.4% of the sample.

The sample's time point, from its label and the paper: about 28 days (+/-7) after the second vaccine dose. Because spike-specific TCR depth and breadth did not differ between the two schedules, AZD1222 recipients who got a second dose at roughly 4 weeks were pooled with those who got a second dose at roughly 12 weeks. Vaccinee samples were obtained from the UK trials COV001 and COV002, which included a single-blind randomized controlled phase 2/3 trial of AZD1222 (ChAdOx1 nCoV-19) in healthy adults. For TCRbeta chain sequencing, PBMC samples from trial participants were taken at day 0 and at day 28 after the second dose. This clone came up once. Its antigen is still unknown. No much larger clone is present one base from it, and per-base qualities are unavailable. CDR1 and CDR2, per the germline V gene, are ENHRY and SYGVKD. Measured from the cysteine to the phenylalanine, the CDR3 is 16 residues long. Of the read, only the CDR3 DNA is kept; its 48 bases are in frame from base 1.

Material: peripheral blood, obtained 28 days after the second AZD1222 dose. The receptor comes from an adult who received the AZD1222 COVID-19 vaccine. This receptor chain uses TRBV10-3 and TRBJ2-5, with 9 central nucleotides matching TRBD2. The CDR3 loop reads CATGVAGAEYQETQYF. In nucleotide form, the sequence is TGTGCAACGGGGGTAGCGGGGGCCGAGTACCAAGAGACCCAGTACTTC.